Presented here are 27 T cell receptor beta chains from one specimen sequenced in a study of blood T cell repertoires in COVID-19. Sequenced by immunoSEQ multiplex PCR; TCRdb stores in-frame clones only, minus some. Of a few hundred thousand clones listed, 92% are singletons. Specimen: PBMCs or T cells enriched from blood (not recorded which). These receptors all come from a woman in her 30s who had recovered from COVID-19.

The chain employs TRBV5-4 and TRBJ2-3; weak D call: TRBD2 (5 bases). In germline, CDR1 is SGHNT, CDR2 YYREEE (reference sequence). Trimming took 0 bases from V and 3 from J, leaving 17 bases between them. This CDR3 comprises 17 residues. The CDR3 loop reads CASSLAVTAGGTDTQYF. DNA of the CDR3: TGTGCCAGCAGCTTGGCCGTAACCGCCGGAGGAACAGATACGCAGTATTTT. Based on the CDR3 plus reference TRBV5-4 and TRBJ2-3, the full variable domain is ETGVTQSPTHLIKTRGQQVTLRCSSQSGHNTVSWYQQALGQGPQFIFQYYREEENGRGNFPPRFSGLQFPNYSSELNVNALELDDSALYLCASSLAVTAGGTDTQYFGPGTRLTVL.

V gene TRBV2 combines with J gene TRBJ1-4; D is unresolved. The CDR3 extends over 14 amino acids. Germline V gene sequence: CDR1 SNHLY, CDR2 FYNNEI. V dropped 4 bases and J dropped 8 bases, with 14 bases sitting between them. The DNA for the CDR3 is TGTGCCAGCAGTGGGGCTGGTCCTTGGGAAAAACTGTTTTTT. Protein: CASSGAGPWEKLFF.

The chain is built from TRBV11-2 and TRBJ1-1, with D unclear. Per germline, CDR1 SGHAT and CDR2 FQNNGV. The V and J ends lost 1 base and 0 bases respectively, with 6 bases between them. The CDR3 spans 14 residues. The DNA for the CDR3 is TGTGCCAGCAGCTTAGGGAGGGTGAACACTGAAGCTTTCTTT. Translation gives CASSLGRVNTEAFF.

The chain recombines TRBV28 with TRBJ1-2; 10 positions match TRBD1. The V gene's germline CDR1 is MDHEN and CDR2 SYDVKM. V lost 6 bases to trimming and J lost 8 bases; unmatched junction nucleotides: 9. This CDR3 has 14 residues. CDR3 nucleotides: TGTGCCAGCAGCAGGGACAGGGGCATGGGGGGCTACACCTTC. It is translated as CASSRDRGMGGYTF.

This sequence joins TRBV19 and TRBJ1-1, with 7 positions matching TRBD1. Unmatched junction bases numbered 9, after V lost 4 bases and J lost 1 base. Per the germline V gene, CDR1 is LNHDA and CDR2 is SQIVND (reference sequence). This CDR3 contains 16 residues. CDR3 nucleotides: TGTGCCAGTAGTACCTCTCAACAGGGGAGGAACACTGAAGCTTTCTTT. This gives the protein CASSTSQQGRNTEAFF.

The rearrangement joins TRBV28 to TRBJ2-7; 9 nucleotides agree with TRBD1. Trimming at V came to 3 bases and at J to 3 bases, leaving 9 bases not matched to a gene. Per germline, CDR1 MDHEN and CDR2 SYDVKM. The CDR3 totals 16 residues. The CDR3 spells CASSFPGTGNNYEQYF. CDR3 bases: TGTGCCAGCAGTTTCCCCGGGACAGGGAACAACTACGAGCAGTACTTC. Full variable domain (outside the CDR3, taken from reference TRBV28 and TRBJ2-7): DVKVTQSSRYLVKRTGEKVFLECVQDMDHENMFWYRQDPGLGLRLIYFSYDVKMKEKGDIPEGYSVSREKKERFSLILESASTNQTSMYLCASSFPGTGNNYEQYFGPGTRLTVT.

The chain couples TRBV19 to TRBJ2-7, with 7 bases matching TRBD1. J gave up 2 bases and V 9 bases, and 10 bases lay outside the gene matches. CDR1 and CDR2 (germline): LNHDA, SQIVND (reference sequence). The CDR3 length is 14 residues. The CDR3 loop reads CARTPGQDPYEQYF. The CDR3 nucleotides are TGTGCCAGAACCCCCGGACAGGATCCCTACGAGCAGTACTTC. Looking up the rest from reference TRBV19 and TRBJ2-7 gives the full variable domain: DGGITQSPKYLFRKEGQNVTLSCEQNLNHDAMYWYRQDPGQGLRLIYYSQIVNDFQKGDIAEGYSVSREKKESFPLTVTSAQKNPTAFYLCARTPGQDPYEQYFGPGTRLTVT.

The rearrangement links TRBV18 to TRBJ1-2; TRBD1 might be the D (6 bases). CDR1 and CDR2 from the germline V gene are KGHSH and LQKENI. V lost 3 bases to trimming and J lost 6 bases, with 11 bases between them. This CDR3 comprises 13 residues. As DNA, the CDR3 is TGTGCCAGCTCACCCAGACAGGCGGATGGCTACACCTTC. This sequence encodes CASSPRQADGYTF.

The CDR3: CASSQGLGVQYF. Here the CDR3 DNA reads TGTGCCAGCAGCCAAGGGCTAGGTGTGCAGTACTTC. The chain has TRBV3-1 (or the pseudogene TRBV3-2) and TRBJ2-7; no firm D call. The germline V gene encodes CDR1 LGHDT and CDR2 YNNKEL (reference sequence). The length of the CDR3 is 12 residues. The germline V and J ends were trimmed by 1 base and 9 bases, with 10 bases remaining between them.

The rearrangement links TRBV5-6 to TRBJ1-6; D unresolved. Germline V gene data show CDR1 as SGHDT and CDR2 as YYEEEE. V shed 0 bases and J shed 5 bases, with 3 bases lying between them. The CDR3 spans 13 residues. CDR3 sequence: CASSLAHNSPLHF. CDR3 bases: TGTGCCAGCAGCTTGGCTCATAATTCACCCCTCCACTTT.

The V gene is TRBV7-3, the J gene TRBJ2-1; no firm D call. This CDR3 region has 13 residues. V was shortened by 2 bases and J by 7 bases, with 9 bases between the two germline ends. CDR1 and CDR2 (germline): SGHTA, FQGTGA. DNA for the CDR3: TGTGCCAGCAGCTTACAACGAGGTAATGAGCAGTTCTTC. Translation: CASSLQRGNEQFF.

This clone was recorded a few times. The V gene is TRBV18, the J gene TRBJ2-7, with TRBD2 matching 11 bases. Per germline, CDR1 KGHSH and CDR2 LQKENI. The ends lost 6 bases at V and 1 base at J; junction bases unmatched: 8. This CDR3 spans 16 amino acids. This CDR3 reads CASSSLSSGRSYEQYF. As DNA, the CDR3 is TGTGCCAGCTCCTCGTTGTCTAGCGGGAGGTCCTACGAGCAGTACTTC.

V gene TRBV5-8 combines with J gene TRBJ2-2, with D possibly TRBD1 on 6 matching bases. V lost 3 bases to trimming and J lost 4 bases, with 13 bases between them. CDR1 is SGHTS, CDR2 YDEGEE, per germline. CDR3 length equals 15 residues. The CDR3 is CASSWDTWGTGELFF. CDR3 bases: TGTGCCAGCAGCTGGGACACCTGGGGCACCGGGGAGCTGTTTTTT. The full variable domain, with the rest looked up from reference TRBV5-8 and TRBJ2-2, is EAGVTQSPTHLIKTRGQQATLRCSPISGHTSVYWYQQALGLGLQFLLWYDEGEERNRGNFPPRFSGRQFPNYSSELNVNALELEDSALYLCASSWDTWGTGELFFGEGSRLTVL.

The rearrangement uses TRBV5-1 and TRBJ1-2; D might be TRBD1 (6 bases). Trimming shortened V by 4 bases and J by 2 bases, and 12 bases separated the two germline ends. Germline V lookup: CDR1 SGHRS, CDR2 YFSETQ. This CDR3 has 14 amino acids. In DNA, the CDR3 is TGCGCCAGCAGCCACGGACAGCAAAACTATGGCTACACCTTC. This translates into CASSHGQQNYGYTF. The full variable domain, with the rest looked up from reference TRBV5-1 and TRBJ1-2, is KAGVTQTPRYLIKTRGQQVTLSCSPISGHRSVSWYQQTPGQGLQFLFEYFSETQRNKGNFPGRFSGRQFSNSRSEMNVSTLELGDSALYLCASSHGQQNYGYTFGSGTRLTVV.

This chain uses TRBV6-2 or TRBV6-3 with TRBJ2-1; 7 bases agree with TRBD2. The ends lost 4 bases at V and 8 bases at J; junction bases unmatched: 5. CDR3 size: 13 residues. CDR1 and CDR2 (germline): MNHEY, SVGEGT. CDR3 sequence (DNA): TGTGCCAGCAGTTCGTCTCTAGCGGATGAGCAGTTCTTC. Its protein is CASSSSLADEQFF.

The chain uses TRBV6-2 or TRBV6-3 and TRBJ1-6; no reliable D call. Trimming removed 6 bases at V and 9 bases at J, with 15 bases between. CDR3 size: 14 residues. Germline V gives CDR1 MNHEY, CDR2 SVGEGT. For the CDR3, the DNA is TGTGCCAGCAGCCCCGATCAGGCGACTTCACCCCTCCACTTT. This codes for CASSPDQATSPLHF.

The CDR3 is CASSFGGIRTGELFF. The CDR3 bases are TGTGCCAGCAGCTTTGGGGGCATCAGAACCGGGGAGCTGTTTTTT. The chain joins TRBV7-8 to TRBJ2-2; D may be TRBD1 (6 bases). The CDR3 loop spans 15 amino acids. V lost 3 bases, J lost 5 bases, and 13 bases lay in between. Germline lookup yields CDR1 SGHVS and CDR2 FQNEAQ.

The chain employs TRBV28 and TRBJ1-2, with a tentative D call TRBD1 (5 bases). Per germline, CDR1 MDHEN and CDR2 SYDVKM. The CDR3 covers 15 residues. V was shortened by 1 base and J by 6 bases, with 15 bases between the two germline ends. CDR3 amino acids: CASSLFGQGINGYTF. The CDR3 nucleotides read TGTGCCAGCAGTTTATTTGGGCAGGGTATCAATGGCTACACCTTC.

The V gene is TRBV27, the J gene TRBJ2-3; no firm D call. Trimming shortened V by 6 bases and J by 5 bases, and 12 bases separated the two germline ends. This CDR3 comprises 13 residues. CDR1 is MNHEY and CDR2 is SMNVEV in the germline V gene (reference sequence). The chain's CDR3 is CASRGLLGDTQYF. In DNA, the CDR3 is TGTGCCAGCAGGGGCCTTCTTGGAGATACGCAGTATTTT.

V and J are TRBV7-2 and TRBJ1-5; 8 bases agree with TRBD1. V was clipped by 5 bases and J by 0 bases; unmatched bases: 6. The CDR3 covers 16 residues. The V gene's germline CDR1 is SGHTA and CDR2 FQGNSA. The CDR3 loop is CASSDGTGYSNQPQHF. The DNA for the CDR3 is TGTGCCAGCAGCGACGGGACAGGCTATAGCAATCAGCCCCAGCATTTT.

The chain employs TRBV18 and TRBJ2-7; 13 bases match TRBD2. The CDR3 runs 14 residues. Trimming cost V 3 bases and J 6 bases; bases outside gene matches: 2. Germline V gives CDR1 KGHSH, CDR2 LQKENI. The CDR3 coding sequence is TGTGCCAGCTCACCCGGGACTAGCGGGGCCGAGCAGTACTTC. As protein: CASSPGTSGAEQYF.

The V gene is TRBV5-1, the J gene TRBJ1-3; TRBD1 might be the D (5 bases). Germline V gene data show CDR1 as SGHRS and CDR2 as YFSETQ. V was trimmed by 7 bases and J by 3 bases, leaving 17 bases between them. The CDR3 spans 15 residues. CDR3 amino acids: CASSKTSGDGNTIYF. The CDR3 nucleotides are TGCGCCAGCTCGAAAACGTCGGGGGATGGAAACACCATATATTTT.

This clone was detected only once. The chain joins TRBV7-2 to TRBJ2-1, with 7 bases aligning to TRBD1. The CDR3 contains 16 residues. J was trimmed by 7 bases and V by 5 bases; bases with no gene match: 14. CDR1 and CDR2 (germline): SGHTA, FQGNSA. CDR3 nucleotides: TGTGCCAGCAGCCTAGGGGGAAGGGGGCAGGCGAATGAGCAGTTCTTC. Protein: CASSLGGRGQANEQFF.

The chain couples TRBV4-2 to TRBJ1-4, with 9 positions matching TRBD1. V lost 6 bases and J lost 6; bases outside the gene matches: 2. The V gene's germline CDR1 is LGHNA and CDR2 YNFKEQ. There are 13 residues in the CDR3. The CDR3 is CASRRTGDEKLFF. The CDR3 DNA reads as TGTGCCAGCAGAAGGACAGGGGATGAAAAACTGTTTTTT.

CDR3 amino acids: CASSGGGQGILPNEKLFF. The CDR3, as DNA: TGTGCCAGCAGTGGGGGAGGACAGGGGATCTTACCTAATGAAAAACTGTTTTTT. This chain links TRBV28 with TRBJ1-4, with 9 bases matching TRBD1. V shed 5 bases, J shed 3 bases, and the junction held 13 bases outside the gene matches. The CDR3 is 18 residues long. Germline V gene data show CDR1 as MDHEN and CDR2 as SYDVKM.

This chain uses TRBV6-6 with TRBJ1-5, with D perhaps TRBD1 (6 bases). CDR1 is MNHNY and CDR2 is SVGAGI in the germline V gene (reference sequence). Trimming stripped 7 bases from V and 0 bases from J, with 10 bases between. This CDR3 region has 14 residues. As DNA, the CDR3 is TGTGCCAGCACCCGGGACAATAGCAATCAGCCCCAGCATTTT. Translated: CASTRDNSNQPQHF.

In this sample, this clone turned up once. CDR3 protein: CASSSDKYGYTF. CDR3 DNA: TGTGCCAGCAGTTCAGACAAGTATGGCTACACCTTC. The V call is TRBV28, the J call TRBJ1-2; D uncertain. Germline values: CDR1 MDHEN, CDR2 SYDVKM. CDR3 length: 12 amino acids. Between the trimmed V and J ends, which lost 4 bases and 5 bases, there was a span of 8 bases.